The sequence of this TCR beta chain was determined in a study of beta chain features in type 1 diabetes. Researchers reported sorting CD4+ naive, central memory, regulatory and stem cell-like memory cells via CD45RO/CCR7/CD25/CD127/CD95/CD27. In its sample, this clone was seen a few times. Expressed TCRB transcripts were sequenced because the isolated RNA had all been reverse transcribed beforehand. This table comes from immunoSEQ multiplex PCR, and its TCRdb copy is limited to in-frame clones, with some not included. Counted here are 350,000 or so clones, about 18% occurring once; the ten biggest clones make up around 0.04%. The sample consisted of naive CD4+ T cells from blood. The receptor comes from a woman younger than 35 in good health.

The CDR3 sequence: CASSLISDTGELFF. In nucleotides, the CDR3 is TGTGCCAGCAGCTTAATATCGGACACCGGGGAGCTGTTTTTT. The chain has TRBV11-2 and TRBJ2-2, with no clear D. Deletions cut 2 bases from V and 3 bases from J, with 7 bases between. The CDR3 has 14 amino acids. Germline V gene sequence: CDR1 SGHAT, CDR2 FQNNGV.